This paragraph reports one T cell receptor (beta chain). Its antigen is still unknown. The record has no base qualities; no much larger clone is one base away. V ends up 4 bases short and J 3 bases short, with an unmatched junction base count of 10. The CDR3 numbers 16 residues from cysteine through phenylalanine. CDR3 DNA is the only sequence kept; it has 48 bases, read in frame from the first base. CDR1 and CDR2, per the germline V gene, are SGHDT and YYEEEE. Whole blood was collected in K2EDTA tubes by collaborating institutions according to the institutions' own protocols. For TCRbeta analysis, collaborator samples were shipped as frozen whole blood, as isolated PBMCs, or as DNA extracted from either sample type. The immunoSEQ Assay, a bias-controlled multiplex PCR, was used to amplify TCRbeta CDR3 regions from genomic DNA. The original pipeline was this. The number of nucleated cells in each sample was estimated by amplification of reference gene primers within the assay. To quantify the absolute abundance of each unique TCRbeta CDR3 rearrangement, sequence reads were collapsed and filtered. For each sample, productive Simpson clonality was calculated by taking the square root of Simpson's diversity index across productive rearrangements. TCRdb limited this immuneACCESS table to in-frame rearrangements with V and J called. A share of clones is missing; checked studies link under half to unresolved V genes, and the rest is unexplained. V and J calls and clone size come straight from that table; D and trimming were deduced from the DNA. A total of tens of thousands of clones appear in this sample, approximately 95% of them only once. About 0.99% of the sample rests with the top ten.

This entry comes from a study of blood T cell repertoires in COVID-19 (dated by TCRdb to about 2020). For the wider study: Samples from collaborators originated in the United States, Italy and Spain and spanned both the acute and convalescent phases of COVID-19. The prospective study material was composed of cDNA or gDNA derived from T cells, B-cell-depleted T cells, or PBMCs. The dataset comprised deeply sampled blood TCRbeta repertoires from subjects exposed to, actively infected with, or recovered from COVID-19. The repertoires were made available in a free public database intended to serve as a resource for research on the immune response to SARS-CoV-2. Samples were obtained from the ongoing ImmuneRACE study (first 160 participants) and from 1,254 subjects provided by 6 global collaborators. The sample metadata nearly always contained a de-identified subject ID, COVID-19 status, age in years and sex. HLA class I and class II types, where available, came from metadata supplied by the sample provider rather than from assay-based typing. Study-wide conclusions, independent of this receptor: The amount of clinical and demographic metadata varied by source and participant and was provided uncurated.

The sequence was collected from a male donor with active COVID-19. The sequenced sample was peripheral blood. The V gene is TRBV5-6 and the J gene is TRBJ1-1, and 9 junction bases match TRBD1. The CDR3 has the sequence CASSLWTGAIDTEAFF. Read as DNA, the sequence is TGTGCCAGCAGCCTTTGGACAGGGGCGATAGACACTGAAGCTTTCTTT.